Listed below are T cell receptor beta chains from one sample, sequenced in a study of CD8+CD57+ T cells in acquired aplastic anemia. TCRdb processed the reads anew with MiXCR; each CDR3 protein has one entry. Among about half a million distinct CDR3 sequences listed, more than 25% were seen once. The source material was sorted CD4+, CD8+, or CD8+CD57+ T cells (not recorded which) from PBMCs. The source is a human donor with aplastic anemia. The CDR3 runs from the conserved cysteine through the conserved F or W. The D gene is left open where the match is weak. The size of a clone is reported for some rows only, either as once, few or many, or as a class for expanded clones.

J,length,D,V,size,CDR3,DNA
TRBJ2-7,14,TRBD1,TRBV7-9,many,CASSPDRARREQYF,TGTGCCAGCAGCCCAGACAGGGCTAGGCGGGAGCAGTACTTC
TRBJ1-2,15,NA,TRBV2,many,CASSEGIAGRYGYTF,TGTGCCAGCAGTGAGGGGATCGCCGGCCGCTATGGCTACACCTTC
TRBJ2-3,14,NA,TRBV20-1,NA,CSARVIGSTDTQYF,TGCAGTGCTAGAGTAATCGGTAGCACAGATACGCAGTATTTT
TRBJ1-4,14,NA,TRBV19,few,CASSISSANEKLFF,TGTGCCAGTAGTATCAGTTCGGCTAATGAAAAACTGTTTTTT
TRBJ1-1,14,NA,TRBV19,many,CASINRGGGTEAFF,TGTGCCAGTATTAATCGAGGTGGCGGCACTGAAGCTTTCTTT
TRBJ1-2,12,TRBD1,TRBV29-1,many,CSVEGQPYGYTF,TGCAGCGTGGAGGGACAGCCTTATGGCTACACCTTC
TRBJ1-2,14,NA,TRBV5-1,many,CASRNVQGGYGYTF,TGCGCCAGCAGGAACGTCCAGGGCGGCTATGGCTACACCTTC
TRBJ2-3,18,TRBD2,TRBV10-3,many,CATTPGLAGGKSTDTQYF,TGTGCCACTACTCCGGGACTAGCGGGAGGGAAGAGCACAGATACGCAGTATTTT
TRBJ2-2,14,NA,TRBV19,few,CASRGAGNTGELFF,TGTGCCAGTAGAGGGGCCGGGAACACCGGGGAGCTGTTTTTT
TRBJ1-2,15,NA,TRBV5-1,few,CASSKNEGRSYGYTF,TGCGCCAGCAGTAAAAACGAGGGGCGAAGCTATGGCTACACCTTC
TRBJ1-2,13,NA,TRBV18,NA,CASSPPGSRGYTF,TGTGCCAGCTCACCACCAGGGTCGAGAGGCTACACCTTC
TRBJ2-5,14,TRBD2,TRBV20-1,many,CSARVGTTQETQYF,TGCAGTGCTAGAGTGGGGACTACTCAAGAGACCCAGTACTTC
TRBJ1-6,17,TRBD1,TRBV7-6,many,CASSLAARQGNNSPLHF,TGTGCCAGCAGCTTAGCGGCCAGACAGGGCAATAATTCACCCCTCCACTTT
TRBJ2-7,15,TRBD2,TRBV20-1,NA,CSARRAGGVAYEQYF,TGCAGTGCTAGACGAGCGGGGGGTGTCGCCTACGAGCAGTACTTC
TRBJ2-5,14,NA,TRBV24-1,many,CATSDQGRGETQYF,TGTGCCACCAGTGATCAGGGAAGAGGAGAGACCCAGTACTTC
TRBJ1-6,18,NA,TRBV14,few,CASSQDPRGSSYNSPLHF,TGTGCCAGCAGCCAAGATCCGAGAGGGAGCTCCTATAATTCACCCCTCCACTTT
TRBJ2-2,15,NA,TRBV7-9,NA,CASSLATDNTGELFF,TGTGCCAGCAGCTTAGCTACAGATAACACCGGGGAGCTGTTTTTT
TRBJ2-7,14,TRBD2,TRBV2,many,CASSREGSGGEQYF,TGTGCCAGCAGCCGGGAGGGCTCTGGGGGCGAGCAGTACTTC
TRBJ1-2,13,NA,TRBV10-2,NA,CASSEAGVRGYTF,TGCGCCAGCAGTGAGGCAGGGGTACGGGGCTACACCTTC
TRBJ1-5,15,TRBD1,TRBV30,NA,CARSEGTGGGQPQHF,TGTGCCCGGAGTGAAGGGACAGGGGGAGGTCAGCCCCAGCATTTT
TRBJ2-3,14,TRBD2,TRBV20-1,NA,CSAQTSGIPDTQYF,TGCAGTGCTCAGACTAGCGGGATCCCAGATACGCAGTATTTT
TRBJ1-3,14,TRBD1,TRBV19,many,CASSNRGSGNTIYF,TGTGCCAGTAGTAACAGGGGGTCTGGAAACACCATATATTTT
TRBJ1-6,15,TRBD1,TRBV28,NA,CASRGGSIYNSPLHF,TGTGCCAGCAGAGGGGGCAGTATCTATAATTCACCCCTCCACTTT
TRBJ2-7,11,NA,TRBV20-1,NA,CSPRDSTRGYF,TGCAGTCCTCGGGACTCAACTAGAGGGTACTTC
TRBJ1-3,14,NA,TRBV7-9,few,CASSFYRVFDTIYF,TGTGCCAGCAGCTTTTACAGGGTCTTCGACACCATATATTTT
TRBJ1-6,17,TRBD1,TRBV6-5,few,CASSYSVQGFNNSPLHF,TGTGCCAGCAGTTACTCAGTACAGGGGTTTAATAATTCACCCCTCCACTTT
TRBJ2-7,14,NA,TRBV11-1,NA,CASSFRWGPYEQYF,TGTGCCAGCAGCTTCCGCTGGGGCCCCTACGAGCAGTACTTC
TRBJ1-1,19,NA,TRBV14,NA,CASSPFWADPILMNTEAFF,TGTGCCAGCAGCCCTTTCTGGGCGGACCCCATCCTGATGAACACTGAAGCTTTCTTT
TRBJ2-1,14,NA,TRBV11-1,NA,CASSLEGEGNEQLF,TGTGCCAGCAGCTTAGAGGGAGAGGGGAATGAGCAGCTCTTC
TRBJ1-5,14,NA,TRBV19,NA,CASSIGHPYQPQHF,TGTGCCAGTAGTATAGGTCACCCGTATCAGCCCCAGCATTTT
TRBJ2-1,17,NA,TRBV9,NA,CASSVVRVADSDNEQFF,TGTGCCAGCAGCGTAGTGAGGGTAGCCGACTCCGACAATGAGCAGTTCTTC
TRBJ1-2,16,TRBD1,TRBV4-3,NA,CASRQAGQGNNYGYTF,TGCGCCAGCCGCCAAGCCGGACAGGGGAATAACTATGGCTACACCTTC
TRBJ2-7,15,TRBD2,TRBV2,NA,CAWARASGTPYEQYF,TGTGCCTGGGCCCGCGCTAGCGGGACCCCCTACGAGCAGTACTTC
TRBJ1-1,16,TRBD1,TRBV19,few,CASKGQGTLLNTEAFF,TGTGCCAGTAAAGGACAGGGTACATTGCTGAACACTGAAGCTTTCTTT